A selection of T cell receptor beta chains follows, all from one sample in a study of cytomegalovirus exposure and HLA in healthy donors. TCRdb's table, derived via immunoSEQ multiplex PCR, lists solely in-frame clones and lacks some. The table includes over 150,000 clones, around 82% detected once. The sample comprised PBMCs. These receptor sequences come from a middle-aged woman in good health and CMV-seropositive. Both conserved end residues are part of each CDR3. The D gene is left open where the match is weak. Clone size, where shown, is once, few, many, or a class for clones that have expanded.

J: TRBJ2-3; V: TRBV5-1; size: .; D: TRBD2; DNA: TGCGCCAGCAGCTTCCCTATCACTAGCGGGGCTAGCACAGATACGCAGTATTTT; CDR3: CASSFPITSGASTDTQYF
J: TRBJ1-1; V: TRBV10-2; size: .; D: TRBD1; DNA: TGCGCCAGCAGATCTACAGGGGGCTTAAGAACTGAAGCTTTCTTT; CDR3: CASRSTGGLRTEAFF
J: TRBJ1-2; V: TRBV5-1; size: .; D: .; DNA: TGCGCCAGCAGCCGACCAGGGGATGGCTACACCTTC; CDR3: CASSRPGDGYTF
J: TRBJ2-3; V: TRBV5-1; size: once; D: TRBD2; DNA: TGCGCCAGCAGCTTTAGCGGGAGGCCGGGCACAGATACGCAGTATTTT; CDR3: CASSFSGRPGTDTQYF
J: TRBJ1-1; V: TRBV7-9; size: .; D: .; DNA: TGTGCCAGCAGCTTAGAGGGGCAGCCGAAGAACACTGAAGCTTTCTTT; CDR3: CASSLEGQPKNTEAFF
J: TRBJ1-2; V: TRBV11-2; size: .; D: .; DNA: TGTGCCAGCAGCTTAGATGGGGTCGGACAGTTGTTTAACTATGGCTACACCTTC; CDR3: CASSLDGVGQLFNYGYTF
J: TRBJ2-3; V: TRBV6-5; size: .; D: TRBD2; DNA: TGTGCCAGCAGTTACGGACTAGCGGGAGGCACAGATACGCAGTATTTT; CDR3: CASSYGLAGGTDTQYF
J: TRBJ2-7; V: TRBV5-1; size: .; D: TRBD1; DNA: TGCGCCAGCAGCTCGCGGACCGGGACAGGGTTGAACGAGCAGTACTTC; CDR3: CASSSRTGTGLNEQYF
J: TRBJ2-2; V: TRBV2; size: .; D: TRBD1; DNA: TGTGCCAGCATACGGACAGGGAGAACCGGGGAGCTGTTTTTT; CDR3: CASIRTGRTGELFF
J: TRBJ2-1; V: TRBV5-1; size: .; D: .; DNA: TGCGCCAGCAGCTTGGCCGGGTCTAATGAGCAGTTCTTC; CDR3: CASSLAGSNEQFF
J: TRBJ2-1; V: TRBV7-6; size: .; D: TRBD2; DNA: TGTGCCAGCAGCTTAGCTAGCGGGAGAAACAATGAGCAGTTCTTC; CDR3: CASSLASGRNNEQFF
J: TRBJ2-7; V: TRBV13; size: .; D: TRBD2; DNA: TGTGCCAGCAGCCTTACTAGCGGAATGAGGGAGCAGTACTTC; CDR3: CASSLTSGMREQYF
J: TRBJ1-1; V: TRBV10-3; size: .; D: .; DNA: TGTGCCATCAGTGAGTCGAGGAATGCCGGCACTGAAGCTTTCTTT; CDR3: CAISESRNAGTEAFF
J: TRBJ2-4; V: TRBV6-1; size: .; D: TRBD1; DNA: TGTGCCAGCAGGAATAGACAGGGGCGGGACATTCAGTACTTC; CDR3: CASRNRQGRDIQYF
J: TRBJ1-2; V: TRBV6-5; size: .; D: TRBD1; DNA: TGTGCCAGCAGCTCACAGGGGGCCGGCTATGGCTACACCTTC; CDR3: CASSSQGAGYGYTF
J: TRBJ1-1; V: TRBV5-1; size: .; D: TRBD1; DNA: TGCGCCAGCAGCGGGGACAGGGGAGGGATTGGGGAAGCTTTCTTT; CDR3: CASSGDRGGIGEAFF
J: TRBJ2-1; V: TRBV5-4; size: .; D: TRBD2; DNA: TGTGCCAGCAGCTCCTCCAGCGGGAGGTACTACAATGAGCAGTTCTTC; CDR3: CASSSSSGRYYNEQFF
J: TRBJ2-5; V: TRBV9; size: .; D: TRBD2; DNA: TGTGCCAGCAGCGTAGACCCCGGACTAGCGGGAGCTTTAGAGACCCAGTACTTC; CDR3: CASSVDPGLAGALETQYF
J: TRBJ2-7; V: TRBV7-9; size: .; D: TRBD1; DNA: TGTGCCAGCAGCTCCGGACAGGGGGTCGCCGAGCAGTACTTC; CDR3: CASSSGQGVAEQYF
J: TRBJ2-7; V: TRBV19; size: once; D: TRBD2; DNA: TGTGCCAGTAGTCCCCTGACTAGCGGAAGATCCTACGAGCAGTACTTC; CDR3: CASSPLTSGRSYEQYF
J: TRBJ2-7; V: TRBV6-4; size: .; D: TRBD2; DNA: TGTGCCAGCAGTGACTCGGGCCCGCTAGCGGGAGGGCCCTCAAGGGAGCAGTACTTC; CDR3: CASSDSGPLAGGPSREQYF
J: TRBJ2-7; V: TRBV9; size: .; D: TRBD2; DNA: TGTGCCAGCAGCGCGTCTAGCGGGAGAGCTTCAACCTACGAGCAGTACTTC; CDR3: CASSASSGRASTYEQYF
J: TRBJ2-3; V: TRBV18; size: .; D: TRBD2; DNA: TGTGCCAGCTCACCCATCTCACAGCAGCGGGAGAGGGGCACAGATACGCAGTATTTT; CDR3: CASSPISQQRERGTDTQYF
J: TRBJ2-7; V: TRBV7-8; size: .; D: TRBD2; DNA: TGTGCCAGCAGGATGCGGGAGTCAGTGGGCGAGCAGTACTTC; CDR3: CASRMRESVGEQYF
J: TRBJ2-5; V: TRBV27; size: once; D: TRBD2; DNA: TGTGCCAGCAGATCAAGCGGGAGTGAGACCCAGTACTTC; CDR3: CASRSSGSETQYF
J: TRBJ2-2; V: TRBV5-6; size: .; D: TRBD2; DNA: TGTGCCAGCAGCTTGGCGGGGACTAGCGTAGCCGGGGAGCTGTTTTTT; CDR3: CASSLAGTSVAGELFF
J: TRBJ2-3; V: TRBV27; size: .; D: .; DNA: TGTGCCAGCAGTTTATCGCAGGAGGCAGATACGCAGTATTTT; CDR3: CASSLSQEADTQYF
J: TRBJ1-2; V: TRBV21-1; size: .; D: .; DNA: TGTGCCAGCAGCCTGTATTCGACAGGTAAGGGCTACACCTTC; CDR3: CASSLYSTGKGYTF
J: TRBJ2-1; V: TRBV29-1; size: .; D: TRBD1; DNA: TGCAGCACTGGACAGGGAAGGGAGCAGTTCTTC; CDR3: CSTGQGREQFF
J: TRBJ2-3; V: TRBV5-4; size: .; D: TRBD2; DNA: TGTGCCAGCAGCTTAAGCGGGAGCCTCCTCCCAGATACGCAGTATTTT; CDR3: CASSLSGSLLPDTQYF
J: TRBJ2-5; V: TRBV7-3; size: .; D: .; DNA: TGTGCCAGCAGCCGAGGGTGGGAAGAGACCCAGTACTTC; CDR3: CASSRGWEETQYF
J: TRBJ2-1; V: TRBV4-1; size: .; D: .; DNA: TGCGCCAGCAGCCTCACAGACACCTACAATGAACAGTTCTTC; CDR3: CASSLTDTYNEQFF
J: TRBJ2-1; V: TRBV2; size: .; D: TRBD2; DNA: TGTGCCAGCAGTGAAGGGACGTGGGCTAGCGGGAGCCTTAAGCAGTTCTTC; CDR3: CASSEGTWASGSLKQFF
J: TRBJ2-3; V: TRBV28; size: .; D: .; DNA: TGTGCCAGCAGTTTATTTGGCCGGGGCGGGAAGGATACGCAGTATTTT; CDR3: CASSLFGRGGKDTQYF
J: TRBJ2-1; V: TRBV7-8; size: .; D: TRBD2; DNA: TGTGCCAGCAGCTTGCAGCCTGGACTGGCGGGAGGAAGTGAGCAGTTCTTC; CDR3: CASSLQPGLAGGSEQFF
J: TRBJ1-4; V: TRBV7-9; size: .; D: .; DNA: TGTGCCAGCAGCCTACGGACAGACTGGAATGAAAAACTGTTTTTT; CDR3: CASSLRTDWNEKLFF
J: TRBJ2-7; V: TRBV5-1; size: .; D: TRBD1; DNA: TGCGCCAGCAGCTTTACCAGGGGGTACGAGCAGTACTTC; CDR3: CASSFTRGYEQYF
J: TRBJ1-1; V: TRBV29-1; size: few; D: .; DNA: TGCAGCGTTGTCCCCGGACTCGGCGAGGGGAACACTGAAGCTTTCTTT; CDR3: CSVVPGLGEGNTEAFF
J: TRBJ2-5; V: TRBV18; size: .; D: TRBD1; DNA: TGTGCCAGCTCACCAGGACAGGGATCAGAGACCCAGTACTTC; CDR3: CASSPGQGSETQYF
J: TRBJ2-1; V: TRBV18; size: .; D: TRBD2; DNA: TGTGCCAGCTCGGGAGGGAGCTACAATGAGCAGTTCTTC; CDR3: CASSGGSYNEQFF
J: TRBJ2-7; V: TRBV6-5; size: .; D: .; DNA: TGTGCCAGCAGAGACAGTTCCTACGAGCAGTACTTC; CDR3: CASRDSSYEQYF
J: TRBJ1-1; V: TRBV19; size: .; D: TRBD1; DNA: TGTGCCAGTAGTTCGGGTGGCCGGGACAGGGCCCAGGGGGCTGAAGCTTTCTTT; CDR3: CASSSGGRDRAQGAEAFF
J: TRBJ2-5; V: TRBV29-1; size: .; D: .; DNA: TGCAGCGTCGGCCTTCCGGGGGTACAAGAGACCCAGTACTTC; CDR3: CSVGLPGVQETQYF
J: TRBJ1-5; V: TRBV28; size: .; D: .; DNA: TGTGCCAGCAGTTCCGACAGTGGAAATAGCAATCAGCCCCAGCATTTT; CDR3: CASSSDSGNSNQPQHF
J: TRBJ1-1; V: TRBV5-6; size: .; D: TRBD1; DNA: TGTGCCAGCAGCGTGGACAGGGCCACTGAAGCTTTCTTT; CDR3: CASSVDRATEAFF
J: TRBJ1-2; V: TRBV10-2; size: .; D: TRBD1; DNA: TGCGCCAGCAGTGAGTGGGGGACAGGGGCTAACTATGGCTACACCTTC; CDR3: CASSEWGTGANYGYTF